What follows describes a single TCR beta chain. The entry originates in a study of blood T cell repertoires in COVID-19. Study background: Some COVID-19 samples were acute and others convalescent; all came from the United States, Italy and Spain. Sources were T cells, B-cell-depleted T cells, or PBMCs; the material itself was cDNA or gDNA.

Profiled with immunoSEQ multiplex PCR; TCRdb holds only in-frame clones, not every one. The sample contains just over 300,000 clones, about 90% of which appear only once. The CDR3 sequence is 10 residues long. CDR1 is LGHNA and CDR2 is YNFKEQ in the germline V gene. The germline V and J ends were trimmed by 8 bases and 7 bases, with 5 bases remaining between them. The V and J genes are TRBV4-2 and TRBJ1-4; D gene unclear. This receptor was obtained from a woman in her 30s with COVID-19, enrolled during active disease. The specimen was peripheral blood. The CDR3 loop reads CASGREKLFF. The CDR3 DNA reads TGTGCCAGCGGGCGTGAAAAACTGTTTTTT.